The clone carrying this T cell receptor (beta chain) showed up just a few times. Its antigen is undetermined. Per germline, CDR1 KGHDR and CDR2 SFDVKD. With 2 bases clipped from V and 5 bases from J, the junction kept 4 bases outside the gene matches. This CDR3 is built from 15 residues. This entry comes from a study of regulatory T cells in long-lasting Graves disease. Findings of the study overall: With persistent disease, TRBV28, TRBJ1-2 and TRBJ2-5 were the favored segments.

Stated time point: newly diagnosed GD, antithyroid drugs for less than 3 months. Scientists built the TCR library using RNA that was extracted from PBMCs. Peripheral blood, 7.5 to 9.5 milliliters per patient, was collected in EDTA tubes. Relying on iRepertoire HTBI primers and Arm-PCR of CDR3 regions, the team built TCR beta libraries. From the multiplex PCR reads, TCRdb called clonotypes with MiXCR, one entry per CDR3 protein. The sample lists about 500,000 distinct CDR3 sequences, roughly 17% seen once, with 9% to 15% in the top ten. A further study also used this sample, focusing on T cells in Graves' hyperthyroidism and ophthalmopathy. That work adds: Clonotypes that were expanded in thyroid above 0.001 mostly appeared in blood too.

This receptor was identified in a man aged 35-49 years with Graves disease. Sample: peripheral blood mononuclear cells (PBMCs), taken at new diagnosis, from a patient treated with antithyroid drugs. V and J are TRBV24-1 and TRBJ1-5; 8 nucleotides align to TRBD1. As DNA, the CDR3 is TGTGCCACCAGTGATTCCAGGGGGCCTTATCAGCCCCAGCATTTT. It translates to CATSDSRGPYQPQHF.